This T cell receptor beta chain is drawn from a study of CD8 T cells in ankylosing spondylitis. Study observations and caveats: Disease-linked clones were reportedly significantly enriched in matched ankylosing spondylitis synovial fluid.

Deletions cut 1 base from V and 4 bases from J, with 10 bases between. The germline V gene has CDR1 LGHNA and CDR2 YSLEER. The CDR3 has 14 residues. This clonotype has at least ten counts. The antigen is not known. MiXCR, run by TCRdb on the 5' RACE reads, gives a single entry per CDR3 protein. Of about 240,000 distinct CDR3 sequences listed, 8.6% are singletons. Sequenced material: blood, either unsorted or a sorted T cell fraction (not recorded which). This rearrangement joins TRBV4-3 to TRBJ1-2; no clear D. The receptor comes from a male donor with ankylosing spondylitis or in good health (not recorded which). The CDR3 sequence: CASSQGRQLYGYTF. CDR3 in DNA: TGCGCCAGCAGCCAAGGTCGGCAGCTCTATGGCTACACCTTC.